This T cell receptor beta chain comes out of a study of T cell repertoires in cytomegalovirus infection. On the study more broadly: CMV infection together with matching HLA type was indicated by public TCR beta signatures. Notes on the study in general: In two of eight donors, the top clonotype was HLA-C-restricted CMV-specific.

Using its own MiXCR run on the reads, TCRdb lists one record per CDR3 protein. The top ten clones hold around 27% of a sample with about 180,000 distinct CDR3 sequences, over 13% of them seen once. This clonotype occurred a few times. Its antigen is undetermined. Germline-derived CDR1 and CDR2 are KGHSH and LQKENI. Trimming removed 11 bases from V and 3 bases from J, with 16 bases in between. CDR3 length: 13 residues. What was sequenced was PBMCs. This rearrangement joins TRBV18 to TRBJ1-1, with D unresolved. The receptor's source is a human donor in good health (CMV status not recorded). Some clones in this sample may be carry-over from other donors' samples. The CDR3 coding sequence is TGTGCCGCCAAAAGGCAGGAGGACACTGAAGCTTTCTTT. This codes for CAAKRQEDTEAFF.